These 9 T cell receptor beta chains share one sample of origin, sequenced in a study of Ad26.COV2.S vaccination and SARS-CoV-2 variants. The treatment was: some 20 received Ad26.COV2.S at low or high dose, single or two shots; 5 received placebo; per-sample allocation not given. Sampling was performed 63 days after the first vaccine or placebo injection. The method was immunoSEQ multiplex PCR; TCRdb's version includes in-frame clones alone and lacks a portion of them. The sample shows approximately 410,000 clones, more than 75% of them seen only once. Sequences were derived from peripheral blood, sampled in a trial of Ad26.COV2.S vaccine versus placebo. The receptors stem from a person aged 18-65 years who received the Ad26.COV2.S COVID-19 vaccine or a placebo.

The chain is built from TRBV5-1 and TRBJ2-6, with D perhaps TRBD2 (5 bases). Germline V gene lookup returns CDR1 SGHRS and CDR2 YFSETQ. The CDR3 is 17 amino acids. Trimming cost V 4 bases and J 6 bases, with 20 bases left between them. The CDR3 reads CASSLTPPGEKANVLTF. The CDR3 DNA follows: TGCGCCAGCAGCCTCACCCCTCCCGGGGAGAAGGCCAACGTCCTGACTTTC.

The chain couples TRBV7-9 to TRBJ2-5; D is possibly TRBD2 (5 bases). Germline V gives CDR1 SEHNR, CDR2 FQNEAQ (reference sequence). The CDR3 spans 13 residues. Trimming pared 6 bases from V and 2 bases from J, leaving 10 bases between. The CDR3 DNA follows: TGTGCCAGCAGTCATACTAGACAAGAGACCCAGTACTTC. It translates to CASSHTRQETQYF.

The rearrangement joins TRBV7-3 to TRBJ2-7; 12 bases align to TRBD1. CDR3 length: 17 residues. The V and J ends lost 0 bases and 6 bases, in that order; junction bases with no gene match: 9. The germline V gene encodes CDR1 SGHTA and CDR2 FQGTGA. This CDR3 is CASSLTPAGTGGSEQYF. The CDR3 DNA reads TGTGCCAGCAGCTTAACACCCGCCGGGACAGGGGGCAGCGAGCAGTACTTC.

The chain combines TRBV28 with TRBJ2-1, with a weak D call TRBD1 (6 bases). This CDR3 has 15 amino acids. Germline CDR1 and CDR2: MDHEN and SYDVKM. The V and J ends lost 7 bases and 1 base respectively, with 14 bases between them. The CDR3 loop reads CASNYRDTSYNEQFF. Here the CDR3 DNA reads TGTGCCAGCAATTACCGGGACACATCCTACAATGAGCAGTTCTTC.

The chain joins TRBV28 to TRBJ2-3, with 7 bases aligning to TRBD2. The J segment lost 3 bases and the V segment lost 3 bases, leaving 3 bases of the junction unmatched. There are 14 residues in the CDR3. CDR1 and CDR2 from the germline V gene are MDHEN and SYDVKM. CDR3 in amino acids: CASSLAGETDTQYF. CDR3 coding DNA: TGTGCCAGCAGTTTGGCGGGGGAAACAGATACGCAGTATTTT.

This chain connects TRBV19 to TRBJ1-5, with TRBD1 matching 7 bases. CDR3 length: 18 residues. J gave up 3 bases and V 9 bases, and 20 bases lay outside the gene matches. Germline V lookup: CDR1 LNHDA, CDR2 SQIVND (reference sequence). Written as DNA, the CDR3 is TGTGCCAGCCGGAGGGGGCAGTTTTCCTTGGGGTTCAATCAGCCCCAGCATTTT. It translates to CASRRGQFSLGFNQPQHF.

This chain uses TRBV21-1 with TRBJ2-5. TRBV21-1 represents a pseudogene. The CDR3 runs 18 residues. The CDR3: CASSKDFMAQGEWETQYF. Written as DNA, the CDR3 is TGTGCCAGCAGCAAAGATTTTATGGCCCAAGGTGAGTGGGAGACCCAGTACTTC.

The chain is built from TRBV6-5 and TRBJ1-1; D possibly corresponds to TRBD1 (5 bases). V lost 0 bases and J lost 2, with 7 bases in between. CDR1 MNHEY and CDR2 SVGAGI come from the germline V gene. There are 14 residues in the CDR3. The DNA for the CDR3 is TGTGCCAGCAGTTACTCGGGGGGAAACACTGAAGCTTTCTTT. Amino acids: CASSYSGGNTEAFF.

The V and J genes are TRBV5-4 and TRBJ2-7; TRBD1 matches 7 bases. This CDR3 spans 12 amino acids. From germline, CDR1 is SGHNT and CDR2 YYREEE (reference sequence). Unmatched junction bases numbered 2, after V lost 3 bases and J lost 5 bases. The CDR3 DNA reads as TGTGCCAGCAGCTCACAGGGGAACGAGCAGTACTTC. Its protein is CASSSQGNEQYF. The variable domain in full, with the rest retrieved from reference TRBV5-4 and TRBJ2-7, is ETGVTQSPTHLIKTRGQQVTLRCSSQSGHNTVSWYQQALGQGPQFIFQYYREEENGRGNFPPRFSGLQFPNYSSELNVNALELDDSALYLCASSSQGNEQYFGPGTRLTVT.